This T cell receptor beta chain is drawn from a study of T cells after yellow fever vaccination. Study summary: Each low-cell-number fraction was prepared by means of SMART-Seq v4 Ultra Low Input. Study outcomes and limitations: A faster peak, day 5 versus 15, was reached by the weaker secondary response. Contamination by abundant bulk-population clonotypes could be present in FACS-sorted repertoires.

CDR1 and CDR2 from the germline V gene are SGHTS and YDEGEE. The CDR3 covers 14 residues. The trim removed 5 bases at V and 2 bases at J, leaving 7 bases unmatched. In regard to this clonotype: As yet, its antigen is unknown.

A process of 5'RACE template switching, which added a universal primer site and UMIs, was used to make TCR cDNA. TCRdb reprocessed the 5' RACE reads with MiXCR, giving one entry per CDR3 protein. The sample shows hundreds of thousands of distinct CDR3 sequences, approximately 8% of them seen only once. Sequenced here: PBMCs, sampled 35 to 50 days after the first yellow fever vaccination. The TCR comes from a man younger than 35 who received the YFV17D yellow fever vaccine. The chain combines TRBV5-8 with TRBJ2-7, with 7 nucleotides matching TRBD1. CDR3 nucleotides: TGTGCCAGCAGAATTAGGGGGCTACCCTACGAGCAGTACGTC. Translated, it gives CASRIRGLPYEQYV.